The 3 T cell receptor beta chains listed next were all sequenced from one sample in a study of blood T cell repertoires in COVID-19. Assay: immunoSEQ multiplex PCR; the TCRdb copy retains only in-frame clones and omits some. The data hold 230,000 or so clones, with approximately 89% observed a single time. Sample: peripheral blood. The receptor source for this set is a middle-aged woman who had recovered from COVID-19.

The genes are TRBV4-3 and TRBJ1-1, with 7 bases matching TRBD1. The CDR3 loop spans 14 amino acids. CDR1 is LGHNA and CDR2 is YSLEER in the germline V gene. The V and J ends lost 1 base and 4 bases, in that order; junction bases with no gene match: 3. CDR3 in amino acids: CASSQGGGVTEAFF. The CDR3 region has the DNA TGCGCCAGCAGCCAAGGAGGGGGCGTCACTGAAGCTTTCTTT.

CDR3: CASNRGVEAFF. The CDR3 region has the DNA TGTGCCAGTAACAGGGGCGTTGAAGCTTTCTTT. The J gene is TRBJ1-1, the V gene TRBV19; TRBD1 matches at 7 bases. The V segment lost 7 bases and the J segment 7 bases; nucleotides outside the gene matches: 3. Germline CDR1 LNHDA, CDR2 SQIVND (reference sequence). This CDR3 region has 11 residues.

The chain carries TRBV6-6 and TRBJ2-2; TRBD1 might be the D (6 bases). Trimming took 4 bases from V and 1 from J, leaving 10 bases between them. From germline, CDR1 is MNHNY and CDR2 SVGAGI (reference sequence). CDR3 length equals 15 residues. CDR3 region: CASSSRDKNTGELFF. In nucleotides, the CDR3 is TGTGCCAGCAGTTCCCGGGACAAGAACACCGGGGAGCTGTTTTTT.